The source of this T cell receptor beta chain is a study of regulatory T cells in long-lasting Graves disease. The length of the CDR3 is 14 residues. After removal of 4 bases from V and 7 bases from J, the junction contained 9 bases not matched to a gene. The germline V gene encodes CDR1 DFQATT and CDR2 SNEGSKA (reference sequence). Arm-PCR of CDR3 regions with iRepertoire HTBI primers generated TCR beta libraries. TCRdb re-called the multiplex PCR reads with MiXCR, one entry per CDR3 protein. Among some 560,000 distinct CDR3 sequences, 15% to 20% were seen once, and the ten largest hold 25%. The time point denotes: newly diagnosed GD, antithyroid drugs for less than 3 months. Extracted RNA from PBMCs served as the source of the TCR library. These data were likewise used in another study, on T cells in Graves' hyperthyroidism and ophthalmopathy.

The chain employs TRBV20-1 and TRBJ2-3; 9 nucleotides match TRBD2. This sample comprised peripheral blood mononuclear cells (PBMCs), obtained at new diagnosis, from a patient treated with antithyroid drugs. The sequence came from a woman aged 40-65 years with Graves disease. The CDR3 region is CSAKENSGGNTQYF. The CDR3 nucleotides read TGCAGTGCTAAGGAGAATAGCGGGGGAAATACGCAGTATTTT.